The 15 T cell receptor beta chains below come from one sample, sequenced in a study of T cell changes during pregnancy in multiple sclerosis. Assay: immunoSEQ multiplex PCR; the TCRdb copy retains only in-frame clones and omits some. The sample has tens of thousands of clones; approximately 89% are singletons. The sequenced sample was peripheral blood, obtained in the first trimester of pregnancy. All receptors come from a female donor with multiple sclerosis, enrolled in a pregnancy study.

The chain recombines TRBV7-9 with TRBJ1-1, with D perhaps matching TRBD1 (6 bases). The V gene's germline CDR1 is SEHNR and CDR2 FQNEAQ (reference sequence). The length of the CDR3 is 15 residues. Trimming shortened V by 4 bases and J by 5 bases, and 17 bases separated the two germline ends. The CDR3 coding sequence is TGTGCCAGCAGCTCTACAGGGATTGGGGGAACTGAAGCTTTCTTT. Translating it yields CASSSTGIGGTEAFF.

This chain links TRBV5-1 with TRBJ1-6; 9 bases are shared with TRBD1. V shed 6 bases and J 7 bases; nucleotides not matched to a gene: 5. Germline CDR1 SGHRS, CDR2 YFSETQ. The CDR3 totals 14 residues. In DNA, the CDR3 is TGCGCCAGCAAGACCGGGACAGGGAATTCACCCCTCCACTTT. It is translated as CASKTGTGNSPLHF.

V and J are TRBV28 and TRBJ2-7; the match to TRBD2 covers 9 bases. Germline lookup yields CDR1 MDHEN and CDR2 SYDVKM. This CDR3 has 15 residues. The V and J ends lost 4 bases and 8 bases, in that order; junction bases with no gene match: 12. Written as DNA, the CDR3 is TGTGCCAGCAGTTACCCTTTAGCGGGGGTTATCAAGCAGTACTTC. Translating it yields CASSYPLAGVIKQYF.

This clone was recorded once. The CDR3 region is CASSLLSNTGELFF. CDR3 DNA: TGTGCCAGCAGCTTGCTCTCGAACACCGGGGAGCTGTTTTTT. This rearrangement joins TRBV5-6 to TRBJ2-2; D uncertain. Trimming took off 1 base at V and 0 bases at J, with 4 bases between the two ends. CDR3 length: 14 amino acids. Germline V gene sequence: CDR1 SGHDT, CDR2 YYEEEE.

This clone was seen a handful of times. J is TRBJ1-2 and V is TRBV7-2; D is uncertain. The germline V and J ends were trimmed by 5 bases and 2 bases, with 12 bases remaining between them. This CDR3 contains 14 residues. CDR1 is SGHTA, CDR2 FQGNSA, per germline. This CDR3 is CASSQEGANYGYTF. CDR3 nucleotides: TGTGCCAGCAGCCAAGAAGGAGCGAACTATGGCTACACCTTC.

The chain couples TRBV5-6 to TRBJ2-5; no clear D. The CDR3 consists of 13 residues. V was shortened by 4 bases and J by 5 bases, with 12 bases between the two germline ends. Germline CDR1 reads SGHDT; CDR2 reads YYEEEE. CDR3 loop: CASSVLAAETQYF. CDR3 coding DNA: TGTGCCAGCAGCGTTCTTGCGGCGGAGACCCAGTACTTC.

About this clone itself: This sample also contains other DNA sequences that code for the same CDR3. The chain is built from TRBV30 and TRBJ1-1; 7 bases map to TRBD1. Germline trimming cut 4 bases from V and 2 bases from J; bases unmatched to any gene: 7. Germline V gene sequence: CDR1 GTSNPN, CDR2 SVGIG (reference sequence). There are 14 residues in the CDR3. The CDR3 DNA follows: TGTGCCTGGAATCCCGGGACAGTAAACACTGAAGCTTTCTTT. Translating gives CAWNPGTVNTEAFF.

This chain links TRBV13 with TRBJ2-7; 11 positions agree with TRBD1. Germline V gene data show CDR1 as PRHDT and CDR2 as FYEKMQ (reference sequence). With V trimmed by 5 bases and J by 4 bases, 7 bases remained unmatched. There are 15 residues in the CDR3. The CDR3 coding sequence is TGTGCCAGCAGCCACGGACAGGGGGCGCTTTACGAGCAGTACTTC. Its protein product is CASSHGQGALYEQYF.

The chain has TRBV19 and TRBJ2-2, with D unclear. From germline, CDR1 is LNHDA and CDR2 SQIVND (reference sequence). This CDR3 is built from 15 residues. V shed 1 base and J shed 4 bases, with 10 bases lying between them. The CDR3 here is CASSIVRGSTGELFF. CDR3 bases: TGTGCCAGTAGTATAGTTAGAGGATCCACCGGGGAGCTGTTTTTT.

This rearrangement joins TRBV2 to TRBJ2-3; perhaps TRBD2 as D (5 bases). Trimming pared 1 base from V and 9 bases from J, leaving 8 bases between. Germline CDR1 is SNHLY and CDR2 is FYNNEI. This CDR3 region has 12 residues. CDR3 nucleotide sequence: TGTGCCAGCAGTGAAGAACTAGACACGCAGTATTTT. Translation: CASSEELDTQYF.

CDR3 amino acids: CASGLILGQATNEKLFF. The DNA of the CDR3 is TGTGCTAGTGGTTTGATCCTCGGACAGGCAACTAATGAAAAACTGTTTTTT. The chain has TRBV12-5 and TRBJ1-4, with 7 bases lining up with TRBD1. Losses at the gene ends were 2 bases for V and 0 bases for J; bases not matched to a gene: 6. Germline V lookup: CDR1 LGHNT, CDR2 FRNRAP. The CDR3 totals 17 residues. Together with reference TRBV12-5 and TRBJ1-4, the CDR3 gives the full variable domain: DARVTQTPRHKVTEMGQEVTMRCQPILGHNTVFWYRQTMMQGLELLAYFRNRAPLDDSGMPKDRFSAEMPDATLATLKIQPSEPRDSAVYFCASGLILGQATNEKLFFGSGTQLSVL.

A few counts support this clone. The rearrangement uses TRBV9 and TRBJ1-5; no reliable D call. The germline V gene has CDR1 SGDLS and CDR2 YYNGEE. This CDR3 contains 13 residues. V was shortened by 0 bases and J by 5 bases, with 6 bases between the two germline ends. The CDR3 DNA follows: TGTGCCAGCAGCGTAGGAACAGATCAGCCCCAGCATTTT. It is translated as CASSVGTDQPQHF.

The chain links TRBV6-5 to TRBJ2-7; a weak D match, TRBD1 (6 bases). Germline-derived CDR1 and CDR2 are MNHEY and SVGAGI. The V and J ends lost 0 bases and 1 base respectively, with 13 bases between them. This CDR3 has 16 amino acids. The CDR3 loop is CASSYSRQGSSYEQYF. In nucleotides, the CDR3 is TGTGCCAGCAGTTACTCGAGGCAGGGGTCTTCCTACGAGCAGTACTTC.

The rearrangement links TRBV5-4 to TRBJ2-7; TRBD1 agrees at 10 bases. Looked up from germline, CDR1 is SGHNT and CDR2 is YYREEE (reference sequence). The CDR3 loop spans 13 amino acids. V trimming: 3 bases; J trimming: 6 bases; junction bases outside the gene matches: 3. The CDR3 region is CASSWDRGTEQYF. The CDR3, as DNA: TGTGCCAGCAGCTGGGACAGGGGTACCGAGCAGTACTTC.

This clone was seen a single time. Other nucleotide sequences from this sample produce the same CDR3. The rearrangement uses TRBV7-2 and TRBJ2-5; D is unresolved. The V end lost 1 base, the J end lost 4 bases, and 4 bases lay between the germline ends. The CDR3 runs 12 residues. The germline CDR1 and CDR2 sequences are SGHTA and FQGNSA. The CDR3 DNA reads TGTGCCAGCAGCTTAGTTAGAGAGACCCAGTACTTC. This sequence encodes CASSLVRETQYF.